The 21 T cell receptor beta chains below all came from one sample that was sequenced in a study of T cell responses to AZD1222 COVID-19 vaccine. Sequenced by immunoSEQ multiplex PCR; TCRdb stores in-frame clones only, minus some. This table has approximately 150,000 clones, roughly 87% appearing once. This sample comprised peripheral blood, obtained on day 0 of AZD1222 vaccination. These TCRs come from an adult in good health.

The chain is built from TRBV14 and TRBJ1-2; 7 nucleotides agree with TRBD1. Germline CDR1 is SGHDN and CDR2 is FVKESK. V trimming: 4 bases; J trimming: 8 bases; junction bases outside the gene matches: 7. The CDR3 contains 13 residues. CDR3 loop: CASSRIQGRGYTF. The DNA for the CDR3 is TGTGCCAGCAGCCGAATACAGGGGCGCGGCTACACCTTC. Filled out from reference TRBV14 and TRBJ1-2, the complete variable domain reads EAGVTQFPSHSVIEKGQTVTLRCDPISGHDNLYWYRRVMGKEIKFLLHFVKESKQDESGMPNNRFLAERTGGTYSTLKVQPAELEDSGVYFCASSRIQGRGYTFGSGTRLTVV.

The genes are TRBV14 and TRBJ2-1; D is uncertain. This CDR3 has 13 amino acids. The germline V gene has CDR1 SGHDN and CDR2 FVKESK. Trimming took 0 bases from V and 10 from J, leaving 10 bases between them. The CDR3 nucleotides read TGTGCCAGCAGCCAAGAGTTGGTATACGAGCAGTTCTTC. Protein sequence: CASSQELVYEQFF.

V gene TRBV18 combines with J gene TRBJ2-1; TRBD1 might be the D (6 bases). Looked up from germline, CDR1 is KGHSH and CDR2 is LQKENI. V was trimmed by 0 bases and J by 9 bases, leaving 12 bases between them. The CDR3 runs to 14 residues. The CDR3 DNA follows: TGTGCCAGCTCACCACCTGGTATAGGGGGTGAGCAGTTCTTC. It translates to CASSPPGIGGEQFF.

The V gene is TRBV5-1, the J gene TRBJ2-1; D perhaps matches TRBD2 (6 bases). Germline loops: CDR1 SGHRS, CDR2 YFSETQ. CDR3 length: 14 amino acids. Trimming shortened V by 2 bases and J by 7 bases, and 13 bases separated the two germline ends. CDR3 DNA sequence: TGCGCCAGCAGCTTCGGGGGAACGAGAAATGAGCAGTTCTTC. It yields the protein CASSFGGTRNEQFF.

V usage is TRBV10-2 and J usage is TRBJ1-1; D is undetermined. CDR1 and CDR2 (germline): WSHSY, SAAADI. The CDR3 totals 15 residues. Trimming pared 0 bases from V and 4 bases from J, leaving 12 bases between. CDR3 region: CASSESRVRGTEAFF. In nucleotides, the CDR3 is TGCGCCAGCAGTGAGTCGAGGGTTCGGGGCACTGAAGCTTTCTTT.

As DNA, the CDR3 is TGTGCCAGTAGTATTGGTCTGCTCGCTTTCTTT. Translating it yields CASSIGLLAFF. This chain uses TRBV19 with TRBJ1-1, with D unresolved. The CDR3 sequence is 11 residues long. From germline, CDR1 is LNHDA and CDR2 SQIVND (reference sequence). V was shortened by 3 bases and J by 11 bases, with 10 bases between the two germline ends.

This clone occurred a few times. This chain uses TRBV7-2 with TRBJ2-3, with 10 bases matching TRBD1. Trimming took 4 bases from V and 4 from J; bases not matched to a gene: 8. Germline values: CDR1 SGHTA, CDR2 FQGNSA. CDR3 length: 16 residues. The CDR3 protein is CASSSPLGQGADTQYF. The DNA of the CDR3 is TGTGCCAGCAGCTCACCCCTAGGACAGGGGGCAGATACGCAGTATTTT.

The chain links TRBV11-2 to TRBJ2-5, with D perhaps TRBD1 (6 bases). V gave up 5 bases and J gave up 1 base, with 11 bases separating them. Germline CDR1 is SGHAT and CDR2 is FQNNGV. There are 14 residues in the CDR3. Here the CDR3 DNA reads TGTGCCAGCAGCGTGGGACACCCCCAAGAGACCCAGTACTTC. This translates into CASSVGHPQETQYF.

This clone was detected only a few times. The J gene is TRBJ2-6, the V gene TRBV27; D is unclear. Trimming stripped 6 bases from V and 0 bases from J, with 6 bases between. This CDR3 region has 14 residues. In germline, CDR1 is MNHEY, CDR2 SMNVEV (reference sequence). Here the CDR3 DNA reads TGTGCCAGCAGGAAGAGCTCTGGGGCCAACGTCCTGACTTTC. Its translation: CASRKSSGANVLTF.

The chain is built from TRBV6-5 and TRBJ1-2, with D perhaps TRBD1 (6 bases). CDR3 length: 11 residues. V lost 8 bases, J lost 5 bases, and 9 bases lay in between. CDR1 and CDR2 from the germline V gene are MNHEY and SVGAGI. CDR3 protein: CASGTGYGYTF. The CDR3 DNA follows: TGTGCCAGCGGAACAGGGTATGGCTACACCTTC.

The CDR3 bases are TGTGCCAGCGCCCGCGGGCTAGCGGGGAACTACGAGCAGTACTTC. Translation: CASARGLAGNYEQYF. The genes are TRBV27 and TRBJ2-7; TRBD2 matches at 9 bases. This CDR3 region has 15 residues. Germline V gene data show CDR1 as MNHEY and CDR2 as SMNVEV (reference sequence). The J segment lost 3 bases and the V segment lost 8 bases, leaving 11 bases of the junction unmatched.

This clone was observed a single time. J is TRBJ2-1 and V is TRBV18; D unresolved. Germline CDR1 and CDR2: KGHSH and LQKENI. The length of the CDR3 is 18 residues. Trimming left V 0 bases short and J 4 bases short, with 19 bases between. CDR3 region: CASSPPLVGREEYNEQFF. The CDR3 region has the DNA TGTGCCAGCTCACCACCGCTGGTCGGGCGCGAGGAATACAATGAGCAGTTCTTC.

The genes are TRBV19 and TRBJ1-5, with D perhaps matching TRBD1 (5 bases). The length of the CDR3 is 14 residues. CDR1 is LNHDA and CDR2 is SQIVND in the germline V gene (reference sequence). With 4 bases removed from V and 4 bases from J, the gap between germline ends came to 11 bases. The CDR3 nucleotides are TGTGCCAGTAGTAGGAAACCAGGGAATCAGCCCCAGCATTTT. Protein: CASSRKPGNQPQHF. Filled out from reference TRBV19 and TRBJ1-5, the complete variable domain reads DGGITQSPKYLFRKEGQNVTLSCEQNLNHDAMYWYRQDPGQGLRLIYYSQIVNDFQKGDIAEGYSVSREKKESFPLTVTSAQKNPTAFYLCASSRKPGNQPQHFGDGTRLSIL.

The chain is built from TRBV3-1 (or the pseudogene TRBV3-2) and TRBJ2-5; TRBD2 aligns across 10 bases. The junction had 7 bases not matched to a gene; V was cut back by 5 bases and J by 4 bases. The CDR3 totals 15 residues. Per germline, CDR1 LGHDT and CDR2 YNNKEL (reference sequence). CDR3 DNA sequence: TGTGCCAGCAGCATGGCCGGGACTAGCGTAGAGACCCAGTACTTC. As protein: CASSMAGTSVETQYF.

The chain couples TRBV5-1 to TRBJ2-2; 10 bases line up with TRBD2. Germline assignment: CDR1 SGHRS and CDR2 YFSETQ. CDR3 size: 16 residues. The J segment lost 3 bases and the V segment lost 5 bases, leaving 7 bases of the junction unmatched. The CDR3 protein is CASSSAGGPDTGELFF. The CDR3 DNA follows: TGCGCCAGCAGTTCAGCGGGAGGGCCGGACACCGGGGAGCTGTTTTTT. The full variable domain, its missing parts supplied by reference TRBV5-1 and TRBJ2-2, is KAGVTQTPRYLIKTRGQQVTLSCSPISGHRSVSWYQQTPGQGLQFLFEYFSETQRNKGNFPGRFSGRQFSNSRSEMNVSTLELGDSALYLCASSSAGGPDTGELFFGEGSRLTVL.

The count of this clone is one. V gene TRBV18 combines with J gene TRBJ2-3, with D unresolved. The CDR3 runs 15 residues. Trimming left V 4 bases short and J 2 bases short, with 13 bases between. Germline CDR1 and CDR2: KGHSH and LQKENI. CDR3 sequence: CASSRRQGNTDTQYF. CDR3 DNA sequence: TGTGCCAGCTCACGGAGACAAGGGAACACAGATACGCAGTATTTT.

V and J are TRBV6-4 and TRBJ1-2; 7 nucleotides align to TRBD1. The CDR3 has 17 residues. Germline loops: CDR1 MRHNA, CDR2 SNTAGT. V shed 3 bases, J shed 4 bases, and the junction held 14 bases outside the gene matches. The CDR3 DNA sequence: TGTGCCAGCAGTGATTCCGAAATTGCCGCAGGGGGCTATGGCTACACCTTC. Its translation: CASSDSEIAAGGYGYTF.

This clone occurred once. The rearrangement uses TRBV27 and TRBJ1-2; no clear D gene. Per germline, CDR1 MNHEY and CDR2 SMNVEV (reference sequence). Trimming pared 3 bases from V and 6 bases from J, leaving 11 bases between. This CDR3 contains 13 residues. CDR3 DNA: TGTGCCAGCAGTTTCCCAGGAGGTAATGGCTACACCTTC. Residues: CASSFPGGNGYTF.

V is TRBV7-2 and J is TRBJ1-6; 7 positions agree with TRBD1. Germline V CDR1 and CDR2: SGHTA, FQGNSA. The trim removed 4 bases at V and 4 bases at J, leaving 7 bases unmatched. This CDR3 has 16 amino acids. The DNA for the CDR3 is TGTGCCAGCAGCTCACAAGGGACAGTATATAATTCACCCCTCCACTTT. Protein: CASSSQGTVYNSPLHF.

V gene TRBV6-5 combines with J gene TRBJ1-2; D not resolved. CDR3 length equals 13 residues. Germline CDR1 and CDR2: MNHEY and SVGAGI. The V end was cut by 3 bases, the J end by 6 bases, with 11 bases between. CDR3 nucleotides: TGTGCCAGCAGTTATTTAGAGAGGGATGGCTACACCTTC. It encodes CASSYLERDGYTF.

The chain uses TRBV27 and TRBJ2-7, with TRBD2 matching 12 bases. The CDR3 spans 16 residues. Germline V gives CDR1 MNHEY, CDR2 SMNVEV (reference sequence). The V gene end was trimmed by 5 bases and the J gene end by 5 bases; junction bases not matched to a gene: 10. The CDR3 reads CASSTYLAGGLDEQYF. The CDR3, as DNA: TGTGCCAGCAGTACGTATCTAGCGGGAGGGCTGGACGAGCAGTACTTC.